This T cell receptor beta chain was sequenced during a study of control samples from healthy donors and cancer patients. CDR3 length: 14 residues. In germline, CDR1 is SGDLS, CDR2 YYNGEE. J was trimmed by 6 bases and V by 0 bases; bases with no gene match: 2. Sequencing used immunoSEQ multiplex PCR; TCRdb keeps in-frame clones, though not all of them. Here the sample spans about 82,000 clones, approximately 94% being singletons. This receptor was taken from a woman aged 18-29 years in good health. The sequenced sample consisted of blood. V gene TRBV9 combines with J gene TRBJ2-1, with TRBD2 matching over 8 bases. In nucleotides, the CDR3 is TGTGCCAGCAGCGTAGGGACTAGCCTCAATGAGCAGTTCTTC. Translated: CASSVGTSLNEQFF.